This T cell receptor (beta chain) derives from a study of blood T cell repertoires in COVID-19. Germline CDR1 SGDLS, CDR2 YYNGEE. The CDR3 sequence is 14 residues long. The V segment lost 4 bases and the J segment 4 bases; nucleotides outside the gene matches: 5. Methods used by the authors: Using reference gene primer amplification, nucleated cell counts were estimated. The method was immunoSEQ multiplex PCR; TCRdb's version includes in-frame clones alone and lacks a portion of them. The DNA was the basis for D and trimming; V, J and clone size are from that table. The sample shows about 240,000 clones, 82% of them seen only once.

Material: peripheral blood. The origin of this receptor is a woman in her seventies with acute or convalescent COVID-19. This sequence joins TRBV9 and TRBJ1-3; 7 bases agree with TRBD1. CDR3 region: CASSLDRLGNTIYF. The CDR3 region has the DNA TGTGCCAGCAGCCTGGACAGGTTGGGAAACACCATATATTTT.